The present TCR beta chain was sequenced within a study of blood T cell repertoires in COVID-19. Study information: COVID-19 samples collected from the United States, Italy and Spain covered acute and convalescent phases. The analysed material was cDNA or gDNA that came from T cells, B-cell-depleted T cells, or PBMCs.

As handled by the study authors: Cell counts per sample came from amplifying reference gene primers. The repertoire was sequenced with immunoSEQ multiplex PCR; TCRdb's copy has only in-frame clones and lacks some. The V and J calls and clone size are taken from that table; D and trimming were inferred from the DNA. Of 220,000 or so clones in the sample, 75% to 90% were seen once. CDR1 is MNHEY, CDR2 SMNVEV, per germline (reference sequence). V was trimmed by 8 bases and J by 0 bases, leaving 13 bases between them. The CDR3 runs to 14 residues. One Seattle source followed patients from active infection through their disease course.

Input material: peripheral blood. The clonotype comes from an elderly woman with COVID-19, enrolled during active disease. The chain uses TRBV27 and TRBJ1-1; possible D gene TRBD1, 5 bases. The CDR3 nucleotides read TGTGCCAGCGGAACCGGGACTGTGAACACTGAAGCTTTCTTT. Amino acid sequence: CASGTGTVNTEAFF.